These 16 T cell receptor beta chains came from one sample sequenced in a study of blood T cell repertoires in COVID-19. Measured with immunoSEQ multiplex PCR; TCRdb has only the in-frame clones, and not every one. The sample lists 75,000 to 85,000 clones; roughly 90% were seen once. The specimen was peripheral blood. These receptors were collected from a human donor in a cohort sampled during active COVID-19.

This rearrangement joins TRBV7-2 to TRBJ1-4; a weak D match, TRBD1 (5 bases). Trimming pared 7 bases from V and 0 bases from J, leaving 15 bases between. This CDR3 has 16 residues. Looked up from germline, CDR1 is SGHTA and CDR2 is FQGNSA. The CDR3 sequence: CASTRGRVATNEKLFF. Here the CDR3 DNA reads TGTGCCAGCACAAGGGGTCGAGTTGCAACTAATGAAAAACTGTTTTTT.

The chain couples TRBV21-1 to TRBJ2-1; the tabulated D call, TRBD1, remains unverified against the DNA. TRBV21-1 is described as a pseudogene. The CDR3 spans 15 residues. In DNA form, the CDR3 reads TGTGCCAGCAGCAAAGCTCGACAGGATTTTGATGAGCAGTTCTTC. It codes for CASSKARQDFDEQFF.

The chain is built from TRBV7-3 and TRBJ1-1, with 8 bases lining up with TRBD1. Trimming removed 5 bases from V and 3 bases from J; junction bases left unmatched: 5. Per germline, CDR1 SGHTA and CDR2 FQGTGA. The CDR3 spans 14 residues. CDR3 protein: CASSLGQGYTEAFF. DNA for the CDR3: TGTGCCAGCAGCCTAGGACAGGGATACACTGAAGCTTTCTTT.

This clone was recorded only once. The chain links TRBV9 to TRBJ2-1; weak D call: TRBD2 (6 bases). The V gene's germline CDR1 is SGDLS and CDR2 YYNGEE. The V end lost 4 bases, the J end lost 8 bases, and 22 bases lay between the germline ends. The CDR3 totals 16 residues. This chain's CDR3 is CASSTNGGGHSDEQFF. The CDR3 DNA reads as TGTGCCAGCAGCACTAACGGTGGAGGGCATTCGGATGAGCAGTTCTTC. Together with reference TRBV9 and TRBJ2-1, the CDR3 gives the full variable domain: DSGVTQTPKHLITATGQRVTLRCSPRSGDLSVYWYQQSLDQGLQFLIQYYNGEERAKGNILERFSAQQFPDLHSELNLSSLELGDSALYFCASSTNGGGHSDEQFFGPGTRLTVL.

This clone turned up a few times. This chain connects TRBV5-1 to TRBJ1-4; 7 bases line up with TRBD1. Germline CDR1 and CDR2: SGHRS and YFSETQ. This CDR3 has 15 residues. Trimming at V came to 3 bases and at J to 8 bases, leaving 10 bases not matched to a gene. This CDR3 reads CASSSRTGAYEKLFF. As DNA, the CDR3 is TGCGCCAGCAGCTCCAGGACAGGAGCCTACGAAAAACTGTTTTTT.

This clone has only a few counts. The chain joins TRBV4-3 to TRBJ1-6, with TRBD1 matching over 10 bases. CDR3 length: 15 residues. CDR1 and CDR2 (germline): LGHNA, YSLEER. V shed 4 bases and J 5 bases; nucleotides not matched to a gene: 2. This chain's CDR3 is CASSPGTGDNSPLHF. CDR3 DNA: TGCGCCAGCAGCCCCGGGACAGGGGATAATTCACCCCTCCACTTT.

This clone has a single count. CDR3 in amino acids: CASSLRGASNEKLFF. CDR3 bases: TGTGCCAGCAGCTTGCGGGGGGCGTCTAATGAAAAACTGTTTTTT. The V and J genes are TRBV5-5 and TRBJ1-4; weak D call: TRBD1 (6 bases). In germline, CDR1 is SGHKS, CDR2 YYEKEE (reference sequence). The CDR3 spans 15 residues. The V end was cut by 1 base, the J end by 3 bases, with 10 bases between.

This clone has only one observation. V usage is TRBV5-1 and J usage is TRBJ1-5, with a tentative D call TRBD1 (5 bases). Germline CDR1 is SGHRS and CDR2 is YFSETQ. V lost 4 bases, J lost 4 bases, and 15 bases lay in between. CDR3 size: 15 residues. The CDR3: CASSPGGGSNQPQHF. As DNA, the CDR3 is TGCGCCAGCAGCCCTGGGGGAGGCTCGAATCAGCCCCAGCATTTT.

The CDR3 region has the DNA TGCGCCAGCAGCCAAGATAGGCCGGGGGGGCCTGCCGGGGAGCTGTTTTTT. Its translation: CASSQDRPGGPAGELFF. This chain uses TRBV4-3 with TRBJ2-2; 8 bases align to TRBD2. The length of the CDR3 is 17 residues. Germline lookup yields CDR1 LGHNA and CDR2 YSLEER. V was pared by 0 bases and J by 6 bases, with 9 bases of the junction left unmatched.

The rearrangement links TRBV6-5 to TRBJ1-2; the match to TRBD1 covers 11 bases. The CDR3 length is 14 residues. The ends lost 5 bases at V and 8 bases at J; junction bases unmatched: 7. Germline CDR1 and CDR2: MNHEY and SVGAGI. DNA of the CDR3: TGTGCCAGCAGTCGGACAGGGGGCGAAAGCGGCTACACCTTC. Translating it yields CASSRTGGESGYTF.

This clone was observed a single time. The V call is TRBV21-1, the J call TRBJ2-2; TRBD2, the table's D call, lacks a check against the DNA. TRBV21-1 has pseudogene status. The CDR3 has 14 amino acids. CDR3 nucleotide sequence: TGTGAAAAGCGGGAAGCTGCGAACACCGGGGAGCTGTTTTTT. As protein: CEKREAANTGELFF.

The CDR3 sequence is CASSQYQDSNYGYTF. CDR3 bases: TGTGCCAGCTCACAGTATCAGGACTCTAACTATGGCTACACCTTC. The gene calls are TRBV18 and TRBJ1-2; D is uncertain. Trimming left V 4 bases short and J 0 bases short, with 12 bases between. CDR1 KGHSH and CDR2 LQKENI come from the germline V gene. The CDR3 runs 15 residues.

The chain combines TRBV29-1 with TRBJ2-1; 10 bases align to TRBD1. This CDR3 has 13 residues. Per the germline V gene, CDR1 is SQVTM and CDR2 is ANQGSEA. With V trimmed by 2 bases and J by 7 bases, 2 bases remained unmatched. In DNA, the CDR3 is TGCAGCGTTGAACCGGGACAGGGGAATGAGCAGTTCTTC. It is translated as CSVEPGQGNEQFF.

The rearrangement joins TRBV9 to TRBJ2-2, with D perhaps TRBD1 (6 bases). Germline V gene data show CDR1 as SGDLS and CDR2 as YYNGEE. The CDR3 loop spans 16 amino acids. Trimming stripped 4 bases from V and 6 bases from J, with 19 bases between. The CDR3 DNA is TGTGCCAGCAGCATATTACAGGGACCGCATCCCGGGGAGCTGTTTTTT. It specifies CASSILQGPHPGELFF.

The chain combines TRBV5-1 with TRBJ2-1; 11 bases are shared with TRBD2. With V trimmed by 3 bases and J by 9 bases, 8 bases remained unmatched. The CDR3 is 15 amino acids. Germline CDR1 and CDR2: SGHRS and YFSETQ. For the CDR3, the DNA is TGCGCCAGCAGCTCCCTAGCGGGGGGACGAGGTGAGCAGTTCTTC. Encoded protein: CASSSLAGGRGEQFF. The full variable domain, in which reference TRBV5-1 and TRBJ2-1 provide the parts outside the CDR3, is KAGVTQTPRYLIKTRGQQVTLSCSPISGHRSVSWYQQTPGQGLQFLFEYFSETQRNKGNFPGRFSGRQFSNSRSEMNVSTLELGDSALYLCASSSLAGGRGEQFFGPGTRLTVL.

The rearrangement joins TRBV7-9 to TRBJ2-7; D not resolved. Trimming removed 3 bases from V and 6 bases from J, with 12 bases in between. Germline CDR1 reads SEHNR; CDR2 reads FQNEAQ (reference sequence). CDR3 size: 13 residues. The CDR3 nucleotides read TGTGCCAGCAGCTTGATCCCATCAGGCGAGCAGTACTTC. It translates to CASSLIPSGEQYF.